This paragraph reports one T cell receptor beta chain. This specimen comes from a study of T cell responses to AZD1222 COVID-19 vaccine. Germline V gene sequence: CDR1 SGHRS, CDR2 YFSETQ. This CDR3 region has 15 residues. V was pared by 0 bases and J by 3 bases, with 13 bases between. The method was immunoSEQ multiplex PCR; TCRdb's version includes in-frame clones alone and lacks a portion of them. The data contain about 120,000 clones, 92% of them singletons. The sample was peripheral blood, taken 28 days after the second AZD1222 dose. The sequence derives from an adult who received the AZD1222 COVID-19 vaccine. The chain uses TRBV5-1 and TRBJ2-7; the D gene is possibly TRBD2 (6 bases). CDR3 sequence: CASSLVGSGLYEQYF. As DNA, the CDR3 is TGCGCCAGCAGCTTGGTAGGTAGCGGACTCTACGAGCAGTACTTC.